These T cell receptor beta chains were read from a single sample in a study of cytomegalovirus exposure and HLA in healthy donors. Clones were sequenced by immunoSEQ multiplex PCR, and TCRdb holds only the in-frame ones, with some missing. The repertoire holds under 200,000 clones, with roughly 80% as singletons. The sequencing sample was made of PBMCs. The receptors originated from a male donor in good health and CMV-seropositive. The CDR3 runs from the conserved cysteine through the conserved F or W. Fields, in order: V gene, J gene, D gene, CDR3 protein. D genes are given only for firm matches.

v_gene: TRBV6-5; j_gene: TRBJ2-7; d_gene: TRBD1; CDR3aa: CASRRTGTYEQYF
v_gene: TRBV30; j_gene: TRBJ1-1; d_gene: -; CDR3aa: CAWSPHRVNTEAFF
v_gene: TRBV11-2; j_gene: TRBJ1-1; d_gene: -; CDR3aa: CASSFGGWDKGTEAFF
v_gene: TRBV13; j_gene: TRBJ1-2; d_gene: -; CDR3aa: CASSLFVGGRTNYGYTF
v_gene: TRBV28; j_gene: TRBJ2-3; d_gene: -; CDR3aa: CASNLPSTDTQYF
v_gene: TRBV6-1; j_gene: TRBJ2-7; d_gene: TRBD1; CDR3aa: CASRDRQGGGYEQYF
v_gene: TRBV29-1; j_gene: TRBJ1-1; d_gene: -; CDR3aa: CSVDAGGGTEAFF
v_gene: TRBV20-1; j_gene: TRBJ1-2; d_gene: TRBD1; CDR3aa: CSAARQGGYTF
v_gene: TRBV30; j_gene: TRBJ2-6; d_gene: TRBD2; CDR3aa: CAWQREGSGANVLTF
v_gene: TRBV28; j_gene: TRBJ1-4; d_gene: -; CDR3aa: CASSYRLNYRKLFF
v_gene: TRBV28; j_gene: TRBJ1-2; d_gene: -; CDR3aa: CASSQDMANYGYTF
v_gene: TRBV7-6; j_gene: TRBJ2-3; d_gene: TRBD1; CDR3aa: CASGKGQGAPDTQYF
v_gene: TRBV10-3; j_gene: TRBJ1-2; d_gene: -; CDR3aa: CAIKVEGGGYTF
v_gene: TRBV30; j_gene: TRBJ1-6; d_gene: -; CDR3aa: CAWSKGGALRDSPLHF
v_gene: TRBV9; j_gene: TRBJ1-3; d_gene: -; CDR3aa: CASSAPGFSENTIYF
v_gene: TRBV5-6; j_gene: TRBJ2-6; d_gene: -; CDR3aa: CASSLLGSGANGLTF
v_gene: TRBV7-9; j_gene: TRBJ2-5; d_gene: TRBD2; CDR3aa: CASSKGLAGGRFQETQYF
v_gene: TRBV5-4; j_gene: TRBJ1-2; d_gene: -; CDR3aa: CASSPRGGTDYGYTF
v_gene: TRBV27; j_gene: TRBJ1-1; d_gene: -; CDR3aa: CASSPRPGRGTEAFF
v_gene: TRBV28; j_gene: TRBJ1-1; d_gene: TRBD1; CDR3aa: CASSLRQGLNTEAFF
v_gene: TRBV28; j_gene: TRBJ1-5; d_gene: -; CDR3aa: CASSRDSNQPQHF
v_gene: TRBV19; j_gene: TRBJ2-7; d_gene: TRBD2; CDR3aa: CASSNAGLAYEQYF
v_gene: TRBV19; j_gene: TRBJ2-7; d_gene: TRBD1; CDR3aa: CASSPIVGQGYEQYF
v_gene: TRBV19; j_gene: TRBJ2-6; d_gene: TRBD1; CDR3aa: CATKGQTFSGANVLTF
v_gene: TRBV5-1; j_gene: TRBJ2-1; d_gene: TRBD2; CDR3aa: CASSYRQGTSGREQFF
v_gene: TRBV25-1; j_gene: TRBJ1-4; d_gene: TRBD1; CDR3aa: CASSEWTGVGKLFF
v_gene: TRBV2; j_gene: TRBJ1-5; d_gene: -; CDR3aa: CASSEGGRRSNQPQHF
v_gene: TRBV6-5; j_gene: TRBJ1-2; d_gene: TRBD1; CDR3aa: CASRGTGGNYGYTF
v_gene: TRBV10-3; j_gene: TRBJ2-3; d_gene: TRBD2; CDR3aa: CAINPSGRGTDTQYF
v_gene: TRBV19; j_gene: TRBJ1-2; d_gene: -; CDR3aa: CASSINQRWGYTF
v_gene: TRBV10-3; j_gene: TRBJ1-1; d_gene: -; CDR3aa: CATLILQGQNTEAFF
v_gene: TRBV11-2; j_gene: TRBJ2-7; d_gene: -; CDR3aa: CASRTGLSRDEQYF
v_gene: TRBV6-5; j_gene: TRBJ1-1; d_gene: -; CDR3aa: CASTGPTEAFF